The clone carrying this TCR beta chain was recorded at least ten times. Its antigen is not known. Collection of around 10 milliliters of peripheral blood was performed for each donor. The data derive from a study of blood T cells in healthy people across ages. Study findings and constraints: Diversity was higher, and naive CD4+ cells more numerous, in long-lived donors than in aged donors.

V was trimmed by 4 bases and J by 2 bases, leaving 21 bases between them. CDR3 size: 17 residues. Germline V lookup: CDR1 SGHRS, CDR2 YFSETQ. Through a sample-barcoded 5' primer and a J-beta primer mix, a second PCR was run for roughly 7 to 11 cycles. All cDNA molecules were each tagged by a template-switch adaptor with 12 random nucleotides. Each sample yielded at least 2.5 million CDR3-containing paired-end reads. Using its own MiXCR run on the 5' RACE reads, TCRdb lists one record per CDR3 protein. There are some 900,000 distinct CDR3 sequences in the sample; 25% to 35% occur only once, and roughly 17% lies in the top ten.

The receptor comes from an elderly woman in good health. The specimen sequenced was blood. The V gene is TRBV5-1, the J gene TRBJ1-2, with D hard to call. The CDR3 loop is CASSDRIGGLQNYGYTF. The CDR3 DNA reads as TGCGCCAGCAGCGACCGAATTGGTGGCCTCCAAAACTATGGCTACACCTTC.